The TCR beta chain described here comes from a study of breast tumors, draining lymph nodes, adjacent tissues. Study findings and constraints: Tumor and nontumor repertoires were significantly more similar in luminal-like than in basal-like breast cancer. Data only fit, rather than demonstrated, lymph node origin of most tumor T cells. Data fit most tumor T cells coming from lymph node, expanding in tumor. Compared with lymph nodes, tumors were less diverse; compared with nontumor tissue, more.

On this clonotype: Its antigen remains unknown.

Each CDR3 protein is one row after TCRdb ran MiXCR on the multiplex PCR reads. Found here are approximately 7,600 distinct CDR3 sequences, about 74% of them singletons; the top ten hold less than 55%. The sample comprised tumor-adjacent breast tissue. This TCR came from a female donor with breast cancer. Some clones in this sample may be carry-over from other donors' samples.

The CDR3 nucleotides are TGCGCCAGCAGCTTAGACTCCCACTCTGGAAACACCATATATTTT. It encodes CASSLDSHSGNTIYF. The chain is built from TRBV5-1 and TRBJ1-3; D is unclear. V was clipped by 2 bases and J by 0 bases, with 9 bases between them. Germline CDR1 is SGHRS and CDR2 is YFSETQ. The CDR3 is 15 amino acids.